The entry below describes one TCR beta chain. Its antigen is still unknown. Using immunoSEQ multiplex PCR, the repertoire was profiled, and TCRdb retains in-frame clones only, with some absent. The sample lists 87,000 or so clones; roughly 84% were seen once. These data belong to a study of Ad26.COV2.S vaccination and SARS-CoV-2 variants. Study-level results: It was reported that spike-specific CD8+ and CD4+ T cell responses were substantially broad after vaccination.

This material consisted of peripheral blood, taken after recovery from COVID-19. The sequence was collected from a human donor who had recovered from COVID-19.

The CDR3 DNA follows: TGCAGCGGGGGACAGGATACTTCGAACACCGGGGAGCTGTTTTTT. As protein: CSGGQDTSNTGELFF. The chain couples TRBV29-1 to TRBJ2-2; 8 bases match TRBD1. V was clipped by 7 bases and J by 0 bases; unmatched bases: 7. In germline, CDR1 is SQVTM, CDR2 ANQGSEA. The CDR3 sequence is 15 residues long.